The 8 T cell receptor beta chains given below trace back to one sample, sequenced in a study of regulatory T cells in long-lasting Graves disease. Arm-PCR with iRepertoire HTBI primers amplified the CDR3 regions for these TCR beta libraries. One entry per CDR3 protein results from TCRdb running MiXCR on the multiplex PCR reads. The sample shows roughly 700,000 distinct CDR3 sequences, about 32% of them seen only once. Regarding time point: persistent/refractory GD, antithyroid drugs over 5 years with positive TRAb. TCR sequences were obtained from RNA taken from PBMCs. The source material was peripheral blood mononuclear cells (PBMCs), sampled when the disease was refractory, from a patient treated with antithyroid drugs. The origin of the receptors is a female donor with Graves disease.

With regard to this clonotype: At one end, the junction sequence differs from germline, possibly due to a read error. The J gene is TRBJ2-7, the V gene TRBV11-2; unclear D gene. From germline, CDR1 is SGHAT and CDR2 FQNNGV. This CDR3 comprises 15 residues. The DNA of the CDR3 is TGTGCCAGCAGGGGCACACACGAACTAACCTACGAGCGGTACTTC. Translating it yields CASRGTHELTYERYF.

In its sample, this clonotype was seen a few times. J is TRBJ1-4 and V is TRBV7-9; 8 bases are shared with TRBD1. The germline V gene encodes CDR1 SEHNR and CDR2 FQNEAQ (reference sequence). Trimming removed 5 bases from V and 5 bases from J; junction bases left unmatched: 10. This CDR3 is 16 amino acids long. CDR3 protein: CASSESIRDRNEKLFF. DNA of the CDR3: TGTGCCAGCAGCGAATCCATCCGGGACAGGAATGAAAAACTGTTTTTT.

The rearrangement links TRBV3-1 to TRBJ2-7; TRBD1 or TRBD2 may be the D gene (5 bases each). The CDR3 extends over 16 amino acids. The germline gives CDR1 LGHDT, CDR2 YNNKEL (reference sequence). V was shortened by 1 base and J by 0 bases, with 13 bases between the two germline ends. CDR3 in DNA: TGTGCCAGCAGCCAAGGTCGGGGACCCGGCTCCTACGAGCAGTACTTC. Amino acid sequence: CASSQGRGPGSYEQYF.

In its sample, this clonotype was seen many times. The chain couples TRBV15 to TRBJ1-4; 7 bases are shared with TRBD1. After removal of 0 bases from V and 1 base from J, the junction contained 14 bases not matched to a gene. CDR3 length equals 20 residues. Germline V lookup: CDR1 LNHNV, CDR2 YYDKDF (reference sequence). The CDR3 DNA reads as TGTGCCACCAGCAGAGACGCGAGAGGGCAGGGGGAAGGAACTAATGAAAAACTGTTTTTT. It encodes CATSRDARGQGEGTNEKLFF. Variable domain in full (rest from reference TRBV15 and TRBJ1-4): DAMVIQNPRYQVTQFGKPVTLSCSQTLNHNVMYWYQQKSSQAPKLLFHYYDKDFNNEADTPDNFQSRRPNTSFCFLDIRSPGLGDTAMYLCATSRDARGQGEGTNEKLFFGSGTQLSVL.

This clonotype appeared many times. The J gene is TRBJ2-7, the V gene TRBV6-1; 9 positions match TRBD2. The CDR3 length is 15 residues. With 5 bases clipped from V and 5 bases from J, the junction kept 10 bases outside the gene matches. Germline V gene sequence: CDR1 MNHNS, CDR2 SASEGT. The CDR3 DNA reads TGTGCCAGCAGTCTTACCGGGACTAGCTCTAACGAGCAGTACTTC. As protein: CASSLTGTSSNEQYF.

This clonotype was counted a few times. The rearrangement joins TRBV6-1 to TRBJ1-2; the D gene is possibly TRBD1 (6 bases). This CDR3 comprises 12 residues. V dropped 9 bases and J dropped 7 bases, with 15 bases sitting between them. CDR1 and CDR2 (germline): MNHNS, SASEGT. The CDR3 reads CARNSGTIGYTF. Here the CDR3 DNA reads TGTGCCAGAAACTCCGGGACAATTGGCTACACCTTC.

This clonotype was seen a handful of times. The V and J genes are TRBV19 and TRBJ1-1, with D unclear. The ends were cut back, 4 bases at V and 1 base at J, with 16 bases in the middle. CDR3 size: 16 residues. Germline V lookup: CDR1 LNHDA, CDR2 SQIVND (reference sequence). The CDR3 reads CASSTALGRKNTEAFF. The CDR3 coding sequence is TGTGCCAGTAGTACCGCCCTAGGACGGAAGAACACTGAAGCTTTCTTT.

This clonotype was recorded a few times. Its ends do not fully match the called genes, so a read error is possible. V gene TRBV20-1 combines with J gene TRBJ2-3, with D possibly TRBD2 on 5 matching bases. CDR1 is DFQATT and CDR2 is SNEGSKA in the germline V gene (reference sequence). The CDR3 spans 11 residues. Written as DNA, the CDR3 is TGCAGTGCTAGAGGGGGAGATGCGCAGTATTTT. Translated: CSARGGDAQYF.